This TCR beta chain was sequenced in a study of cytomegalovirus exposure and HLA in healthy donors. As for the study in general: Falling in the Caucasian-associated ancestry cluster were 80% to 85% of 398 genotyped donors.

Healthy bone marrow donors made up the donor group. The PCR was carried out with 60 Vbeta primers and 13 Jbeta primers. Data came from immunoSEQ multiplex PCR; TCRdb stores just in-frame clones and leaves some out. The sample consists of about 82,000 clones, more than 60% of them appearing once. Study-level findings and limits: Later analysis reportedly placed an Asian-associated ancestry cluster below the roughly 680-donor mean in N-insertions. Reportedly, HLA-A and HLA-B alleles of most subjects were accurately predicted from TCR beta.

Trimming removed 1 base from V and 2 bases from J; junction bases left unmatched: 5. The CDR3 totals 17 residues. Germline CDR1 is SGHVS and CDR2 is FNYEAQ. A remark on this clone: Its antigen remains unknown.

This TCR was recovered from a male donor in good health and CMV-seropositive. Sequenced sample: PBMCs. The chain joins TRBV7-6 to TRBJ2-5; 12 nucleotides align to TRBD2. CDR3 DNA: TGTGCCAGCAGCTTAGACCCCGGGACTAGCGGGCAAGAGACCCAGTACTTC. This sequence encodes CASSLDPGTSGQETQYF.